Here is one T cell receptor (beta chain) with its context. Its antigen is not known. The study ran its PCR with 60 Vbeta and 13 Jbeta primers. TCRdb's table, derived via immunoSEQ multiplex PCR, lists solely in-frame clones and lacks some. The sample gives approximately 100,000 clones, around 9.1% of which show up once; over 4.5% is in the top ten. The data originate from a study of cytomegalovirus exposure and HLA in healthy donors. Study-level results: Previous analysis showed most TCR beta V segments were productive about 90% or about 30% of the time. According to the study, around 150 TCR beta chains were cytomegalovirus-associated.

Germline lookup yields CDR1 MNHEY and CDR2 SMNVEV (reference sequence). The germline V and J ends were trimmed by 8 bases and 4 bases, with 18 bases remaining between them. This CDR3 region has 14 residues. V gene TRBV27 combines with J gene TRBJ2-7, with TRBD2 as a possible D gene (5 bases). The sequence was obtained from a man aged 40-49 years in good health and CMV-seropositive. The sequencing input was PBMCs. The CDR3 spells CASSPGYSSYEQYF. The CDR3 bases are TGTGCCAGCTCACCGGGGTATTCTTCGTACGAGCAGTACTTC.